The clone carrying this T cell receptor (beta chain) has just one count. Its matching antigen is unknown. This record belongs to a study of OX40 agonist ivuxolimab in advanced cancers. Study background: Each patient was given ivuxolimab into a vein every 2 weeks, at 0.01 to 10 mg/kg. Patients undergoing dose escalation presented with hepatocellular carcinoma, melanoma, renal cell or head and neck cancer.

TCRdb's copy holds only in-frame clones and misses some; the assay was immunoSEQ multiplex PCR. The profile shows tens of thousands of clones, around 84% of them singletons. Trimming pared 5 bases from V and 2 bases from J, leaving 14 bases between. Germline V gene data show CDR1 as SNHLY and CDR2 as FYNNEI. The CDR3 runs 15 residues. Findings and caveats of the study: Dose levels from 0.1 to 3.0 mg/kg saw CD4+ and CD8+ blood T cells expand clonally by week 6.

The TCR was taken from an adult with an advanced solid tumor such as melanoma, head and neck, liver or kidney cancer. V and J are TRBV2 and TRBJ2-3; D is possibly TRBD2 (5 bases). This specimen was CD4+ or CD8+ T cells sorted from blood, taken in a trial of the OX40 agonist ivuxolimab. The CDR3 spells CASSTPNGDTDTQYF. CDR3 nucleotides: TGTGCCAGCAGTACCCCTAACGGGGACACAGATACGCAGTATTTT.